One and the same sample provided the 30 T cell receptor beta chains below, sequenced in a study of beta chain features in type 1 diabetes. Of the isolated RNA, all was reverse transcribed, and so the sequenced material was expressed TCRB transcripts. Profiling relied on immunoSEQ multiplex PCR, and the TCRdb table lists in-frame clones only, not all of them. The data contain under 900,000 clones, about a sixth of them seen just once; the ten biggest clones take up about 0.02%. The sequenced sample was naive CD4+ T cells from blood. The source of these receptors is a woman aged 18 to 35 in good health.

Worth noting for this clone: An end of the junction does not agree with germline; a read error may underlie this. The chain carries TRBV7-7 and TRBJ2-1, with 12 bases that match TRBD2. This CDR3 has 15 amino acids. Germline CDR1 SSHAT, CDR2 FNYEAQ (reference sequence). CDR3 DNA sequence: TGTGCTAGCAGCTCCGGGACTAGCGGGTTCAATGAGCAGTTCTTC. It specifies CASSSGTSGFNEQFF. Filled out from reference TRBV7-7 and TRBJ2-1, the complete variable domain reads GAGVSQSPRYKVTKRGQDVTLRCDPISSHATLYWYQQALGQGPEFLTYFNYEAQPDKSGLPSDRFSAERPEGSISTLTIQRTEQRDSAMYRCASSSGTSGFNEQFFGPGTRLTVL.

For the CDR3, the DNA is TGTGCCAGCAGTTTATCCTGGTCGATAGCGGGATCGAACACCGGGGAGCTGTTTTTT. It is translated as CASSLSWSIAGSNTGELFF. This chain joins TRBV27 and TRBJ2-2; the match to TRBD2 covers 8 bases. V trimming: 0 bases; J trimming: 0 bases; junction bases outside the gene matches: 9. The CDR3 has 19 amino acids. CDR1 and CDR2 from the germline V gene are MNHEY and SMNVEV (reference sequence).

CDR3 residues: CASRPGGRVNEQFF. CDR3 in DNA: TGTGCCAGCAGACCCGGGGGGAGGGTCAATGAGCAGTTCTTC. This chain joins TRBV28 and TRBJ2-1; 7 bases map to TRBD2. The CDR3 consists of 14 residues. CDR1 is MDHEN, CDR2 SYDVKM, per germline. J gave up 6 bases and V 6 bases, and 8 bases lay outside the gene matches.

To note about this clone: Just one base apart from a much larger clone, this may be a read error. Other DNA sequences in this specimen translate into the identical CDR3. The chain joins TRBV6-5 to TRBJ1-4; no clear D gene. CDR1 MNHEY and CDR2 SVGAGI come from the germline V gene. This CDR3 has 11 residues. Trimming cost V 4 bases and J 7 bases, with 4 bases left between them. The CDR3 reads CASSFGEKLFF. The CDR3 region has the DNA TGTGCCAGCAGTTTCGGTGAAAAACTGTTTTTT.

This chain links TRBV25-1 with TRBJ1-2, with TRBD1 matching 8 bases. This CDR3 region has 17 residues. V trimming: 5 bases; J trimming: 3 bases; junction bases outside the gene matches: 14. Germline lookup yields CDR1 MGHDK and CDR2 SYGVNS. The CDR3 loop reads CASSLELGTGNYYGYTF. The CDR3 DNA reads TGTGCCAGCAGTTTGGAGCTCGGGACAGGAAACTACTATGGCTACACCTTC.

The chain is built from TRBV4-3 and TRBJ1-5, with D unresolved. The CDR3 has 14 residues. From germline, CDR1 is LGHNA and CDR2 YSLEER. The germline V and J ends were trimmed by 0 bases and 7 bases, with 10 bases remaining between them. CDR3 sequence: CASSQDGLGQPQHF. In DNA form, the CDR3 reads TGCGCCAGCAGCCAAGATGGGTTGGGACAGCCCCAGCATTTT.

The CDR3: CASSPQAVISYNEQFF. The CDR3 coding sequence is TGTGCCAGCAGCCCCCAAGCGGTGATCTCCTACAATGAGCAGTTCTTC. The chain couples TRBV7-2 to TRBJ2-1; D possibly corresponds to TRBD2 (5 bases). V lost 5 bases to trimming and J lost 0 bases, with 14 bases between them. The CDR3 extends over 16 amino acids. Germline V gene sequence: CDR1 SGHTA, CDR2 FQGNSA.

The chain combines TRBV19 with TRBJ1-5, with TRBD1 matching over 7 bases. The germline gives CDR1 LNHDA, CDR2 SQIVND (reference sequence). Losses at the gene ends were 5 bases for V and 7 bases for J; bases not matched to a gene: 5. This CDR3 spans 13 amino acids. The CDR3 region has the DNA TGTGCCAGTAGTGACAGGGATCGGCAGCCCCAGCATTTT. It specifies CASSDRDRQPQHF.

This clone has just a few counts. The chain combines TRBV9 with TRBJ2-7, with D possibly being TRBD1 or TRBD2 (6 bases each). V was shortened by 2 bases and J by 8 bases, with 20 bases between the two germline ends. This CDR3 is 15 amino acids long. From germline, CDR1 is SGDLS and CDR2 YYNGEE. CDR3 sequence (DNA): TGTGCCAGCAGCGTGGAGGGGGACCCCGGAAGAAAGCAGTACTTC. This translates into CASSVEGDPGRKQYF.

This chain links TRBV14 with TRBJ2-7; D might be TRBD1 or TRBD2, each matching 5 bases. This CDR3 has 14 amino acids. From germline, CDR1 is SGHDN and CDR2 FVKESK. The ends were cut back, 4 bases at V and 2 bases at J, with 12 bases in the middle. CDR3 protein: CASSPRGSPYEQYF. CDR3 coding DNA: TGTGCCAGCAGCCCCCGGGGCTCTCCCTACGAGCAGTACTTC.

This clone has just a few counts. The rearrangement links TRBV29-1 to TRBJ2-2, with no clear D. The CDR3 covers 14 residues. V lost 5 bases and J lost 6, with 16 bases in between. Per the germline V gene, CDR1 is SQVTM and CDR2 is ANQGSEA. The chain's CDR3 is CSVQGLRSAGELFF. The CDR3 DNA follows: TGCAGCGTTCAAGGTTTAAGGAGCGCCGGGGAGCTGTTTTTT.

This clone appeared a few times. The chain carries TRBV2 and TRBJ2-1; tentative D call: TRBD1 (6 bases). V lost 1 base and J lost 8, with 15 bases in between. This CDR3 contains 15 residues. Germline V CDR1 and CDR2: SNHLY, FYNNEI. CDR3 sequence reads: CASSEVGTNGHEQFF. The CDR3 DNA is TGTGCCAGCAGTGAAGTTGGGACAAACGGGCATGAGCAGTTCTTC.

The chain combines TRBV7-3 with TRBJ2-1; 14 bases align to TRBD2. This CDR3 has 15 amino acids. With 5 bases clipped from V and 9 bases from J, the junction kept 6 bases outside the gene matches. Germline values: CDR1 SGHTA, CDR2 FQGTGA. CDR3 sequence (DNA): TGTGCCAGCAGCCTGACTAGCGGGAGGGCCGGTGAGCAGTTCTTC. Amino acids: CASSLTSGRAGEQFF.

This clone was picked up a small number of times. The chain recombines TRBV7-3 with TRBJ2-3, with D unresolved. Per germline, CDR1 SGHTA and CDR2 FQGTGA. CDR3 size: 13 residues. V was shortened by 5 bases and J by 8 bases, with 14 bases between the two germline ends. The CDR3, as DNA: TGTGCCAGCAGCCCACGTAGGAAGGCTACGCAGTATTTT. Amino acids: CASSPRRKATQYF.

J is TRBJ2-7 and V is TRBV15; D is unresolved. CDR1 and CDR2 from the germline V gene are LNHNV and YYDKDF (reference sequence). Trimming pared 1 base from V and 9 bases from J, leaving 10 bases between. The CDR3 consists of 12 residues. The CDR3 loop is CATSRAYNSQYF. The CDR3 nucleotides read TGTGCCACCAGCAGAGCATACAACTCGCAGTACTTC.

In this sample, this clone turned up a few times. J is TRBJ2-7 and V is TRBV5-4, with TRBD1 identical over 9 bases. Germline-derived CDR1 and CDR2 are SGHNT and YYREEE (reference sequence). The V segment lost 5 bases and the J segment 5 bases; nucleotides outside the gene matches: 11. This CDR3 has 15 residues. The CDR3 loop is CASSNFNRGRHEQYF. DNA for the CDR3: TGTGCCAGCAGTAATTTTAACAGGGGGCGGCACGAGCAGTACTTC.

In its sample, this clone was seen a few times. J is TRBJ2-5 and V is TRBV5-1; TRBD2 might be the D (6 bases). The V gene lost 3 bases and the J gene lost 9 bases, with 18 bases spanning the gap. This CDR3 contains 14 residues. Germline CDR1 and CDR2: SGHRS and YFSETQ. The CDR3 bases are TGCGCCAGCAGCTGGGGACCGGTTGGGGAGGCCCAGTACTTC. This gives the protein CASSWGPVGEAQYF.

This clone was counted only a few times. The rearrangement joins TRBV15 to TRBJ1-1, with TRBD1 matching over 7 bases. CDR3 length: 16 residues. Germline lookup yields CDR1 LNHNV and CDR2 YYDKDF (reference sequence). V gave up 1 base and J gave up 1 base; unmatched junction bases: 6. CDR3 coding DNA: TGTGCCACCAGCAGAGGAGTCGCAGGGGGGAACACTGAAGCTTTCTTT. Its protein is CATSRGVAGGNTEAFF.

The chain joins TRBV7-6 to TRBJ1-1, with D possibly matching TRBD1 (6 bases). The length of the CDR3 is 15 residues. Deletions cut 1 base from V and 5 bases from J, with 14 bases between. Germline V gene data show CDR1 as SGHVS and CDR2 as FNYEAQ. CDR3 region: CASSLGGGAITEAFF. CDR3 DNA sequence: TGTGCCAGCAGCTTAGGAGGGGGGGCGATTACTGAAGCTTTCTTT.

The V call is TRBV7-2, the J call TRBJ2-5; 8 bases line up with TRBD2. Losses at the gene ends were 5 bases for V and 0 bases for J; bases not matched to a gene: 11. The CDR3 consists of 17 residues. Per the germline V gene, CDR1 is SGHTA and CDR2 is FQGNSA. The CDR3 DNA reads as TGTGCCAGCAGCCCTAAGTGGGGCGGGAGGAACCAAGAGACCCAGTACTTC. This encodes CASSPKWGGRNQETQYF.

This clone has more than one count but fewer than ten. The chain employs TRBV5-4 and TRBJ1-2, with 8 bases that match TRBD1. The CDR3 spans 14 residues. With 4 bases clipped from V and 1 base from J, the junction kept 3 bases outside the gene matches. Germline CDR1 SGHNT, CDR2 YYREEE (reference sequence). The CDR3 sequence: CASSGQGGNYGYTF. CDR3 sequence (DNA): TGTGCCAGCAGCGGACAGGGAGGTAACTATGGCTACACCTTC.

The genes are TRBV14 and TRBJ2-7; 11 nucleotides agree with TRBD2. The ends lost 2 bases at V and 7 bases at J; junction bases unmatched: 7. This CDR3 has 15 residues. Per germline, CDR1 SGHDN and CDR2 FVKESK. This chain's CDR3 is CASSQILAGVGEQYF. CDR3 nucleotides: TGTGCCAGCAGCCAAATACTAGCGGGAGTGGGAGAGCAGTACTTC.

Concerning this clone: Different DNA sequences within this sample yield the same CDR3. The rearrangement joins TRBV28 to TRBJ1-2; no clear D gene. CDR1 and CDR2 from the germline V gene are MDHEN and SYDVKM. The V end lost 2 bases, the J end lost 2 bases, and 6 bases lay between the germline ends. The CDR3 length is 13 residues. The CDR3 region is CASSLRGNYGYTF. For the CDR3, the DNA is TGTGCCAGCAGTTTACGTGGGAACTATGGCTACACCTTC.

This clone has only a few counts. The chain carries TRBV25-1 and TRBJ2-2, with no clear D. The germline V gene has CDR1 MGHDK and CDR2 SYGVNS. The CDR3 is 12 residues long. Trimming cost V 6 bases and J 7 bases, with 9 bases left between them. The CDR3 nucleotides read TGTGCCAGCAGGACACGTAACGGGGAGCTGTTTTTT. It codes for CASRTRNGELFF.

The V call is TRBV19, the J call TRBJ2-2; a weak D match, TRBD2 (6 bases). Looked up from germline, CDR1 is LNHDA and CDR2 is SQIVND (reference sequence). There are 16 residues in the CDR3. The V end was cut by 6 bases, the J end by 4 bases, with 18 bases between. CDR3 loop: CASRWRVSGITGELFF. Written as DNA, the CDR3 is TGTGCCAGTAGATGGCGGGTTAGCGGAATCACCGGGGAGCTGTTTTTT.

The chain carries TRBV27 and TRBJ2-4, with D tentatively TRBD1 or TRBD2 (5 bases each). The CDR3 is 15 amino acids. CDR1 is MNHEY and CDR2 is SMNVEV in the germline V gene (reference sequence). Trimming stripped 6 bases from V and 3 bases from J, with 15 bases between. CDR3 sequence: CASSPEGIVKNIQYF. The CDR3, as DNA: TGTGCCAGCAGCCCAGAGGGGATTGTCAAAAACATTCAGTACTTC.

J is TRBJ1-5 and V is TRBV2; 8 positions match TRBD1. With 6 bases clipped from V and 2 bases from J, the junction kept 3 bases outside the gene matches. CDR1 is SNHLY and CDR2 is FYNNEI in the germline V gene. This CDR3 comprises 14 residues. CDR3 DNA: TGTGCCAGCAGATTGGACAGGGGCAATCAGCCCCAGCATTTT. Residues: CASRLDRGNQPQHF.

The V gene is TRBV11-1, the J gene TRBJ2-1; 10 positions match TRBD2. The germline V gene has CDR1 SGHAT and CDR2 FQDESV (reference sequence). CDR3 length: 16 residues. With V trimmed by 5 bases and J by 3 bases, 7 bases remained unmatched. The CDR3 sequence: CASSPRTSGDYNEQFF. The CDR3 DNA reads as TGTGCCAGCAGCCCCCGGACTAGCGGAGACTACAATGAGCAGTTCTTC.

The chain carries TRBV7-2 and TRBJ2-7, with 9 bases identical to TRBD2. CDR1 SGHTA and CDR2 FQGNSA come from the germline V gene. The junction had 6 bases not matched to a gene; V was cut back by 0 bases and J by 6 bases. The length of the CDR3 is 15 residues. CDR3 sequence reads: CASSLAGLAGSEQYF. CDR3 DNA: TGTGCCAGCAGCTTAGCTGGTCTAGCGGGATCCGAGCAGTACTTC.

This chain connects TRBV6-5 to TRBJ1-2; 8 nucleotides agree with TRBD1. This CDR3 comprises 16 residues. V lost 0 bases and J lost 4; bases outside the gene matches: 7. Germline assignment: CDR1 MNHEY and CDR2 SVGAGI. CDR3 residues: CASSYSPRGRIYGYTF. The CDR3 nucleotides read TGTGCCAGCAGTTACTCCCCCAGGGGGCGCATCTATGGCTACACCTTC.